This TCR beta chain appears in the sequencing data of a study of shared clonotypes between healthy human individuals. Across the study: There were three CD4 naive, three CD4 memory, two CD8 naive and one CD8 memory plates per donor.

This CDR3 has 12 amino acids. Deletions cut 0 bases from V and 9 bases from J, with 6 bases between. The germline CDR1 and CDR2 sequences are LGHNT and FRNRAP. It was into CD45RA+ naive and CD45RA-negative memory subsets that the CD4+ cells were split. The method was immunoSEQ multiplex PCR; TCRdb's version includes in-frame clones alone and lacks a portion of them. The sample lists roughly 2.5 million clones; around 94% were seen once. This clonotype was sampled from a man aged 18 to 29 in good health. The sequencing sample was made of naive CD4+ T cells sorted from blood. As for subset: CD45RA+ positively selected. The chain combines TRBV12-5 with TRBJ2-1; unclear D gene. DNA of the CDR3: TGTGCTAGTGGTTTGGTGGCGAGTGAGCAGTTCTTC. Residues: CASGLVASEQFF.